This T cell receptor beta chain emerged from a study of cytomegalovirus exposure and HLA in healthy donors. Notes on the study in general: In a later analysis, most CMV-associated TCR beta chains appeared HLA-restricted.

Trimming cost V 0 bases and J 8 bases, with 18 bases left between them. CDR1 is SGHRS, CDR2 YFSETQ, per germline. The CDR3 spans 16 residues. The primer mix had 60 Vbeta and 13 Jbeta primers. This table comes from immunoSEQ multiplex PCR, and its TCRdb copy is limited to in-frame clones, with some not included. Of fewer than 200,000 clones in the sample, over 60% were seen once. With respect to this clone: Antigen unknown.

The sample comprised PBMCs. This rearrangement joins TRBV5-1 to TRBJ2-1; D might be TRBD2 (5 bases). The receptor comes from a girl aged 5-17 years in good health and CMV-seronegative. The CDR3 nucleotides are TGCGCCAGCAGCTTGGGGCGCGGCCAAGGACTTGATGAGCAGTTCTTC. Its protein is CASSLGRGQGLDEQFF.